Described below is a single T cell receptor (beta chain) sequence and its context. The CDR3 is 16 amino acids. Germline loops: CDR1 MDHEN, CDR2 SYDVKM. Trimming took 4 bases from V and 7 from J, leaving 22 bases between them. This specimen comes from a study of blood T cell repertoires in COVID-19. Turning to the study itself: The origin of the acute and convalescent COVID-19 samples was the United States, Italy and Spain. PBMCs, B-cell-depleted T cells, or T cells were the source of the cDNA or gDNA that made up the material.

Per the authors' pipeline: Researchers report that nucleated cell counts were estimated from reference gene primer amplification. Clones were read by immunoSEQ multiplex PCR, and TCRdb kept only the in-frame ones, dropping some. V and J calls and clone size are copied from that table; D and trimming were computed from the DNA. The sample consists of 210,000 or so clones, roughly 81% of them appearing once. This chain uses TRBV28 with TRBJ1-2; weak D call: TRBD1 (6 bases). The material sequenced was peripheral blood. The receptor was derived from a woman aged 70-85 years with active or convalescent COVID-19. This CDR3 is CASSWAGTLRGGGYTF. The CDR3 DNA is TGTGCCAGCAGTTGGGCAGGGACATTAAGAGGAGGTGGCTACACCTTC.